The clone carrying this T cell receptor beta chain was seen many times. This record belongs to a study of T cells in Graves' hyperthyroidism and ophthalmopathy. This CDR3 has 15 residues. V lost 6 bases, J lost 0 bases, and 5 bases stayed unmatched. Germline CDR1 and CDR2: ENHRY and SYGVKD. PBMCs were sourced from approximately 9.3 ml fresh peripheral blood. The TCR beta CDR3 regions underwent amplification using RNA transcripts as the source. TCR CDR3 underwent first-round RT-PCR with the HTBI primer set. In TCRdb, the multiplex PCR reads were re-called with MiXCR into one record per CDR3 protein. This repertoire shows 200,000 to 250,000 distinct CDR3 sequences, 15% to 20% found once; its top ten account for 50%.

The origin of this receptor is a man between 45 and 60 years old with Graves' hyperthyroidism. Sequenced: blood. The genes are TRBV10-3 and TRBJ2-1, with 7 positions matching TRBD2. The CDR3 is CAIRRAGSSYNEQFF. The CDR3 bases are TGTGCCATCAGACGAGCGGGGAGCTCCTACAATGAGCAGTTCTTC.